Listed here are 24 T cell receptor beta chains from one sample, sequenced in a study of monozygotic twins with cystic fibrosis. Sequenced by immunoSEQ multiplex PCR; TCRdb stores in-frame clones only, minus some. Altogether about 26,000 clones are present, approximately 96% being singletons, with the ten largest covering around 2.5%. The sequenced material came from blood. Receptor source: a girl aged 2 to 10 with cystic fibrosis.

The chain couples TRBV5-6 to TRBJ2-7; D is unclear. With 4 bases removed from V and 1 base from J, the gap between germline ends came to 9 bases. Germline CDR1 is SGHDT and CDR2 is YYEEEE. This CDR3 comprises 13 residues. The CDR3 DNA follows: TGTGCCAGCAGCACGGTCGGATCCTACGAGCAGTACTTC. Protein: CASSTVGSYEQYF.

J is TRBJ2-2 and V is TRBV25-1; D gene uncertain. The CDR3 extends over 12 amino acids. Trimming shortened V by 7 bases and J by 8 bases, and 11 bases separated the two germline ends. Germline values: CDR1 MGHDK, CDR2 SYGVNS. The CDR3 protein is CASTQGRGELFF. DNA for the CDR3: TGTGCCAGCACCCAAGGGCGAGGGGAGCTGTTTTTT.

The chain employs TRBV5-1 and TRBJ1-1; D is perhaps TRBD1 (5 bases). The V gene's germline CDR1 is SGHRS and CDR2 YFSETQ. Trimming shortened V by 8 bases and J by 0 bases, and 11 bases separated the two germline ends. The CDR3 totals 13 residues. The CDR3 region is CASGQGLNTEAFF. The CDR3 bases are TGCGCCAGTGGTCAGGGTCTGAACACTGAAGCTTTCTTT.

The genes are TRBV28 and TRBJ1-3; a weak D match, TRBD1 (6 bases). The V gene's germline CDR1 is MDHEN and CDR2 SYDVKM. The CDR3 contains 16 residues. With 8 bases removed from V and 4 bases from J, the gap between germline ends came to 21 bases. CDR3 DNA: TGTGCCAGCCGACGGCTGGGGGCGGGTCAGGGAAACACCATATATTTT. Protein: CASRRLGAGQGNTIYF.

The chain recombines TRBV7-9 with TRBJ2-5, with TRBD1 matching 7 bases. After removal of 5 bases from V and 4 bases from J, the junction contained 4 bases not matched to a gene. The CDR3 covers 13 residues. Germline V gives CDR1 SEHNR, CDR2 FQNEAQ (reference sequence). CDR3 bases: TGTGCCAGCAGCCGTTGGGACAGAGAGACCCAGTACTTC. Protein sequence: CASSRWDRETQYF.

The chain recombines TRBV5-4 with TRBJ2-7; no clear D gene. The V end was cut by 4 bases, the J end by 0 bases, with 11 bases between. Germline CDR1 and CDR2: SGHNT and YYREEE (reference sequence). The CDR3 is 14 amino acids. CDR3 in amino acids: CASSQQQGSYEQYF. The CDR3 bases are TGTGCCAGCAGCCAACAGCAAGGCTCCTACGAGCAGTACTTC.

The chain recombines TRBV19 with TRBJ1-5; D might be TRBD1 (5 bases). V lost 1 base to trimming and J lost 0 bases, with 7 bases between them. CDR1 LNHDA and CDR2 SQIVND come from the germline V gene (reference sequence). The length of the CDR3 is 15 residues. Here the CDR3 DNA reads TGTGCCAGTAGTATAGCGACAGCTAGCAATCAGCCCCAGCATTTT. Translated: CASSIATASNQPQHF.

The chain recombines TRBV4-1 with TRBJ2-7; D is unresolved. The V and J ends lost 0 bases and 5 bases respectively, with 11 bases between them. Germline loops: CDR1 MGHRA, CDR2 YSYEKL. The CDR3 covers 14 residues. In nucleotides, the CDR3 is TGCGCCAGCAGCCAAGAAGGGTCGATTGACGAGCAGTACTTC. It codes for CASSQEGSIDEQYF.

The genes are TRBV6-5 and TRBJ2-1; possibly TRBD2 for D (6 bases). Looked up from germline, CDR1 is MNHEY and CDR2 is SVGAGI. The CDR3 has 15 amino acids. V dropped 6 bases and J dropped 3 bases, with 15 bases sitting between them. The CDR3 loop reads CASSDGGKFYNEQFF. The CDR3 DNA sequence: TGTGCCAGCAGCGACGGGGGAAAATTCTACAATGAGCAGTTCTTC.

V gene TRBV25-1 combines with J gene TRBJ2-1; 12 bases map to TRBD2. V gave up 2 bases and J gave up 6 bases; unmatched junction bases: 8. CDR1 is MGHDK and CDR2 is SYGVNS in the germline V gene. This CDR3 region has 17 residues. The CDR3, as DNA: TGTGCCAGCAGTGAACGGACTAGCGGGACACCTTTCAATGAGCAGTTCTTC. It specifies CASSERTSGTPFNEQFF.

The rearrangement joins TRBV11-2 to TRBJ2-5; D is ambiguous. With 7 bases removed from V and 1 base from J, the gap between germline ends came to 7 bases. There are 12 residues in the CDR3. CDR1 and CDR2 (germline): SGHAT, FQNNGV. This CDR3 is CASTSAQETQYF. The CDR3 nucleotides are TGTGCCAGCACTTCGGCCCAAGAGACCCAGTACTTC.

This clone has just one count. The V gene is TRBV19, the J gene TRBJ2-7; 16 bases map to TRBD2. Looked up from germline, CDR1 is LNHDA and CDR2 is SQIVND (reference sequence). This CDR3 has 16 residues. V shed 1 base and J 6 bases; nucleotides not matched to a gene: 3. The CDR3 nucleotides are TGTGCCAGTAGTATAGTTGGGACTAGCGGGAGGGGCGAGCAGTACTTC. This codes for CASSIVGTSGRGEQYF.

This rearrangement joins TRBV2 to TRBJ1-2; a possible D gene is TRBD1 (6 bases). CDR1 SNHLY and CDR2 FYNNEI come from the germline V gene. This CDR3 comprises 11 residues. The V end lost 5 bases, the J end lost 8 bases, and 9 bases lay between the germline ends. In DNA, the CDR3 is TGTGCCAGCAGTTTAGGGGGAGGCTACACCTTC. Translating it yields CASSLGGGYTF.

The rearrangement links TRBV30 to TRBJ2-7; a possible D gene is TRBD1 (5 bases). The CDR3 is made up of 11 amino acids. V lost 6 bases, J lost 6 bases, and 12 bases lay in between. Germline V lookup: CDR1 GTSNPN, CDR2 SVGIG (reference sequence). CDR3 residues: CACKDIPEQYF. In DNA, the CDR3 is TGTGCCTGCAAGGACATCCCCGAGCAGTACTTC. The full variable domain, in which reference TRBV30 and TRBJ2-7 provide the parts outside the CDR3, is SQTIHQWPATLVQPVGSPLSLECTVEGTSNPNLYWYRQAAGRGLQLLFYSVGIGQISSEVPQNLSASRPQDRQFILSSKKLLLSDSGFYLCACKDIPEQYFGPGTRLTVT.

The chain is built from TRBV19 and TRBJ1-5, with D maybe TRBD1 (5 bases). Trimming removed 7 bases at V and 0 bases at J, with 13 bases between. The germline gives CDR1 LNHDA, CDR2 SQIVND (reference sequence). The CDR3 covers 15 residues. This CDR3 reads CASIRSGVSNQPQHF. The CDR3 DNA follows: TGTGCCAGTATCCGGTCGGGGGTTAGCAATCAGCCCCAGCATTTT.

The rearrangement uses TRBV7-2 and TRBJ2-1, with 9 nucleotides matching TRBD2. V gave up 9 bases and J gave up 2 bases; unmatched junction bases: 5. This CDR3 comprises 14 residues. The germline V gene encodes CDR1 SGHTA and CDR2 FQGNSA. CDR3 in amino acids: CASLGGRAYNEQFF. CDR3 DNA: TGTGCCAGTCTAGGCGGGAGGGCCTACAATGAGCAGTTCTTC.

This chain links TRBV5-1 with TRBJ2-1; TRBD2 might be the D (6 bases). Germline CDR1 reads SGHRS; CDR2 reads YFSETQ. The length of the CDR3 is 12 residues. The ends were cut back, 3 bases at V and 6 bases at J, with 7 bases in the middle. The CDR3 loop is CASSSTSNEQFF. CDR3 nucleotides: TGCGCCAGCAGCTCGACTAGCAATGAGCAGTTCTTC.

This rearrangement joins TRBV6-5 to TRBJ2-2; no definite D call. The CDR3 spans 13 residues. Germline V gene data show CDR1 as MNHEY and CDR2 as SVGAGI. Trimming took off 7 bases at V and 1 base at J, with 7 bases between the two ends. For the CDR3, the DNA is TGTGCCAGCAAACAAAAGAACACCGGGGAGCTGTTTTTT. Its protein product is CASKQKNTGELFF.

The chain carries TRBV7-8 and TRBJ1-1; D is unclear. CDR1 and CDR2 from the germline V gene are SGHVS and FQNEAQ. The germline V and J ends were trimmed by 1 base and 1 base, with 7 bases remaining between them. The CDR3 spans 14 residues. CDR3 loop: CASSLVAGNTEAFF. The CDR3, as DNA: TGTGCCAGCAGCTTAGTCGCAGGGAACACTGAAGCTTTCTTT.

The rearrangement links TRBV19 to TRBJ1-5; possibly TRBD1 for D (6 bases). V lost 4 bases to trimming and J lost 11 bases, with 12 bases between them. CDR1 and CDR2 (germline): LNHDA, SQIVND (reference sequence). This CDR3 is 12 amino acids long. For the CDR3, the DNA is TGTGCCAGTAGTAATGAGGGGGGAGCCCAGCATTTT. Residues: CASSNEGGAQHF.

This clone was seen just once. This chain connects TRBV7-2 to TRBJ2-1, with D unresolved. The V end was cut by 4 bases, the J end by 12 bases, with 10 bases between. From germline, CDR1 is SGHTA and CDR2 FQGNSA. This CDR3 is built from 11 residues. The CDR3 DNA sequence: TGTGCCAGCAGCTCTATAATCGGGCAGTTCTTC. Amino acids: CASSSIIGQFF. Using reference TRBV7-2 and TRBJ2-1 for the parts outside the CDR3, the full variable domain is GAGVSQSPSNKVTEKGKDVELRCDPISGHTALYWYRQSLGQGLEFLIYFQGNSAPDKSGLPSDRFSAERTGGSVSTLTIQRTQQEDSAVYLCASSSIIGQFFGPGTRLTVL.

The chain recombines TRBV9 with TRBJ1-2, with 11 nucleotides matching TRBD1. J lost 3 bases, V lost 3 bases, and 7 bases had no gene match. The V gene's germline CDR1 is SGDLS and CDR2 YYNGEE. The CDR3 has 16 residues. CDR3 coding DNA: TGTGCCAGCAGCGGGTACGGGACAGGGGGGGACTATGGCTACACCTTC. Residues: CASSGYGTGGDYGYTF.

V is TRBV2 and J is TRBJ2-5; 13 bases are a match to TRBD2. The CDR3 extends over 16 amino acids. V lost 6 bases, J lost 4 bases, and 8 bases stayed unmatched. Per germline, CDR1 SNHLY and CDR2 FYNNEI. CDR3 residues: CASSATGLAGRETQYF. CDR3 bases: TGTGCCAGCAGCGCTACGGGACTAGCGGGACGAGAGACCCAGTACTTC.

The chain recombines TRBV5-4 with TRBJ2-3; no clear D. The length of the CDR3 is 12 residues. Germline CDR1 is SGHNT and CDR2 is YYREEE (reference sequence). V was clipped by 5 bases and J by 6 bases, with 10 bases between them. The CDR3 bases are TGTGCCAGCAGACCGGGTGGGGATACGCAGTATTTT. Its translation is CASRPGGDTQYF.